One sample yielded the 17 T cell receptor beta chains listed below, sequenced in a study of cytomegalovirus exposure and HLA in healthy donors. The method was immunoSEQ multiplex PCR; TCRdb's version includes in-frame clones alone and lacks a portion of them. The repertoire holds 140,000 to 150,000 clones, with just over 90% as singletons. Sequencing used PBMCs. These receptors all come from a man younger than 35 in good health and CMV-seronegative.

This rearrangement joins TRBV9 to TRBJ2-3; 7 positions agree with TRBD1. Unmatched junction bases numbered 12, after V lost 3 bases and J lost 2 bases. In germline, CDR1 is SGDLS, CDR2 YYNGEE. The CDR3 extends over 17 amino acids. CDR3 sequence (DNA): TGTGCCAGCAGCGGAACAGGGGTCCAACCATTCACAGATACGCAGTATTTT. Its protein is CASSGTGVQPFTDTQYF.

The chain employs TRBV9 and TRBJ2-3; D is perhaps TRBD2 (6 bases). Germline-derived CDR1 and CDR2 are SGDLS and YYNGEE. CDR3 length: 16 amino acids. Trimming left V 2 bases short and J 1 base short, with 14 bases between. CDR3 amino acids: CASSVAGGVRTDTQYF. The CDR3 region has the DNA TGTGCCAGCAGCGTGGCAGGAGGGGTCCGCACAGATACGCAGTATTTT. The full variable domain, completed using reference TRBV9 and TRBJ2-3, is DSGVTQTPKHLITATGQRVTLRCSPRSGDLSVYWYQQSLDQGLQFLIQYYNGEERAKGNILERFSAQQFPDLHSELNLSSLELGDSALYFCASSVAGGVRTDTQYFGPGTRLTVL.

The genes are TRBV7-9 and TRBJ2-5, with 14 bases matching TRBD2. Losses at the gene ends were 10 bases for V and 6 bases for J; bases not matched to a gene: 13. CDR1 is SEHNR and CDR2 is FQNEAQ in the germline V gene (reference sequence). The CDR3 sequence is 16 residues long. CDR3 loop: CAIASKGLAGVQTQYF. CDR3 nucleotides: TGTGCCATCGCGTCGAAGGGACTAGCGGGAGTTCAGACCCAGTACTTC.

V usage is TRBV5-6 and J usage is TRBJ2-7; TRBD2 is a possible D gene (6 bases). This CDR3 is 15 amino acids long. Germline V gene data show CDR1 as SGHDT and CDR2 as YYEEEE. The V and J ends lost 1 base and 6 bases respectively, with 17 bases between them. CDR3 bases: TGTGCCAGCAGCTTGTTGGGAGGATATGGCTCCGAGCAGTACTTC. Its translation is CASSLLGGYGSEQYF.

The genes are TRBV5-6 and TRBJ2-1; 10 bases align to TRBD2. Per the germline V gene, CDR1 is SGHDT and CDR2 is YYEEEE. There are 16 residues in the CDR3. The trim removed 2 bases at V and 4 bases at J, leaving 6 bases unmatched. CDR3 bases: TGTGCCAGCAGCTTTTCCGGGACTAGCGATTACAATGAGCAGTTCTTC. This gives the protein CASSFSGTSDYNEQFF.

The genes are TRBV19 and TRBJ1-3, with D tentatively TRBD1 (5 bases). V was pared by 4 bases and J by 4 bases, with 17 bases between. Germline CDR1 LNHDA, CDR2 SQIVND (reference sequence). The CDR3 covers 16 residues. The CDR3 bases are TGTGCCAGTAGTACAACTCTAAGGGGTATCGGAAACACCATATATTTT. As protein: CASSTTLRGIGNTIYF.

This chain connects TRBV6-4 to TRBJ2-2, with TRBD2 identical over 12 bases. Trimming at V came to 2 bases and at J to 3 bases, leaving 1 base not matched to a gene. The CDR3 spans 16 residues. CDR1 is MRHNA and CDR2 is SNTAGT in the germline V gene. CDR3 region: CASSDRLAGDTGELFF. The DNA for the CDR3 is TGTGCCAGCAGTGACCGACTAGCGGGAGACACCGGGGAGCTGTTTTTT.

This chain connects TRBV6-4 to TRBJ1-4; 10 bases are shared with TRBD1. This CDR3 has 18 residues. CDR1 MRHNA and CDR2 SNTAGT come from the germline V gene. The V and J ends lost 5 bases and 4 bases, in that order; junction bases with no gene match: 13. The CDR3 DNA is TGTGCCAGCAGTACCCCCGGGACAGGGGATCTCGGTAATGAAAAACTGTTTTTT. Translated, it gives CASSTPGTGDLGNEKLFF.

V gene TRBV9 combines with J gene TRBJ2-1; D might be TRBD2 (5 bases). This CDR3 is 18 amino acids long. Between the trimmed V and J ends, which lost 3 bases and 2 bases, there was a span of 21 bases. The germline gives CDR1 SGDLS, CDR2 YYNGEE. The CDR3 DNA is TGTGCCAGCAGCGCGGGGTCGGGTAGTTGGGTAGCCTACAATGAGCAGTTCTTC. It translates to CASSAGSGSWVAYNEQFF.

The chain joins TRBV5-6 to TRBJ1-4, with 7 bases aligning to TRBD1. Trimming cost V 1 base and J 0 bases; bases outside gene matches: 6. This CDR3 spans 17 amino acids. Germline CDR1 SGHDT, CDR2 YYEEEE. CDR3 sequence: CASSLSGGIPTNEKLFF. CDR3 nucleotide sequence: TGTGCCAGCAGCTTGTCAGGGGGGATACCAACTAATGAAAAACTGTTTTTT.

The V call is TRBV11-2, the J call TRBJ1-1; D ambiguous. V lost 4 bases to trimming and J lost 1 base, with 7 bases between them. CDR1 is SGHAT and CDR2 is FQNNGV in the germline V gene. The CDR3 contains 13 residues. CDR3 region: CASSSPRNTEAFF. The CDR3, as DNA: TGTGCCAGCAGCTCCCCCCGGAACACTGAAGCTTTCTTT.

This rearrangement joins TRBV19 to TRBJ1-2; D may be TRBD1 (6 bases). Germline V CDR1 and CDR2: LNHDA, SQIVND (reference sequence). CDR3 length: 18 residues. The V and J ends lost 2 bases and 4 bases respectively, with 23 bases between them. This CDR3 reads CASSIRRLTATGTYGYTF. CDR3 bases: TGTGCCAGTAGTATACGACGATTAACAGCGACAGGAACCTATGGCTACACCTTC. The whole variable domain, filled in from reference TRBV19 and TRBJ1-2, reads DGGITQSPKYLFRKEGQNVTLSCEQNLNHDAMYWYRQDPGQGLRLIYYSQIVNDFQKGDIAEGYSVSREKKESFPLTVTSAQKNPTAFYLCASSIRRLTATGTYGYTFGSGTRLTVV.

The chain carries TRBV18 and TRBJ2-2; TRBD2 agrees at 11 bases. Germline V lookup: CDR1 KGHSH, CDR2 LQKENI. The CDR3 extends over 15 amino acids. Trimming took 8 bases from V and 4 from J; bases not matched to a gene: 6. DNA for the CDR3: TGTGCCAGCCGCCTAGCGGGGGGTCTCACCGGGGAGCTGTTTTTT. Translating it yields CASRLAGGLTGELFF. The entire variable domain, with the rest obtained from reference TRBV18 and TRBJ2-2, is as follows: NAGVMQNPRHLVRRRGQEARLRCSPMKGHSHVYWYRQLPEEGLKFMVYLQKENIIDESGMPKERFSAEFPKEGPSILRIQQVVRGDSAAYFCASRLAGGLTGELFFGEGSRLTVL.

The rearrangement links TRBV30 to TRBJ1-2, with D unclear. The germline V gene has CDR1 GTSNPN and CDR2 SVGIG (reference sequence). CDR3 length equals 14 residues. V lost 0 bases to trimming and J lost 2 bases, with 10 bases between them. The CDR3 DNA reads TGTGCCTGGAGTGTACAGTCGGGGAACTATGGCTACACCTTC. Translation gives CAWSVQSGNYGYTF.

In its sample, this clone was seen once. This rearrangement joins TRBV7-9 to TRBJ1-1; unclear D gene. The CDR3 sequence is 13 residues long. V was shortened by 1 base and J by 1 base, with 4 bases between the two germline ends. CDR1 is SEHNR and CDR2 is FQNEAQ in the germline V gene (reference sequence). The CDR3 reads CASSLDQNTEAFF. CDR3 bases: TGTGCCAGCAGCTTAGATCAGAACACTGAAGCTTTCTTT.

The rearrangement links TRBV15 to TRBJ1-4; 9 bases are shared with TRBD1. This CDR3 comprises 15 residues. V dropped 5 bases and J dropped 4; count of bases not matched to a gene: 5. CDR1 is LNHNV and CDR2 is YYDKDF in the germline V gene (reference sequence). CDR3 sequence reads: CATSFGTGNNEKLFF. CDR3 sequence (DNA): TGTGCCACCAGCTTTGGGACAGGGAATAATGAAAAACTGTTTTTT.

The V gene is TRBV19, the J gene TRBJ1-1; D remains unclear. The CDR3 is made up of 15 amino acids. V lost 3 bases and J lost 0, with 11 bases in between. Germline V CDR1 and CDR2: LNHDA, SQIVND (reference sequence). The CDR3 DNA is TGTGCCAGTAGTATTCTGGGCCCCATGAACACTGAAGCTTTCTTT. Amino acids: CASSILGPMNTEAFF.